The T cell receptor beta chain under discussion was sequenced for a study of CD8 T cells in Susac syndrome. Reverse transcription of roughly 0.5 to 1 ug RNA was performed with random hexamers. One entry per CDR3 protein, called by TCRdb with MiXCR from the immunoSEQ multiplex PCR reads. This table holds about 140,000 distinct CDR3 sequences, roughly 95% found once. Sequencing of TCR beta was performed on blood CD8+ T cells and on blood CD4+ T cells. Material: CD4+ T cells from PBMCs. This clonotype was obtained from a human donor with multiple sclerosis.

DNA for the CDR3: TGTGCCACCAGTGACGCTAGCGGGGGAGAGACCCAGTACTTC. It specifies CATSDASGGETQYF. The chain is built from TRBV24-1 and TRBJ2-5; TRBD2 aligns across 10 bases. The CDR3 sequence is 14 residues long. V lost 4 bases and J lost 4; bases outside the gene matches: 2. Germline V gives CDR1 KGHDR, CDR2 SFDVKD.